This passage covers 29 T cell receptor beta chains from one sample sequenced in a study of T cell responses to AZD1222 COVID-19 vaccine. TCRdb keeps only in-frame clones here, not all; method: immunoSEQ multiplex PCR. The sample holds under 150,000 clones, over 90% seen once. The sample here was peripheral blood, taken on day 0 of AZD1222 vaccination. The receptors were sampled from an adult in good health.

The chain recombines TRBV11-2 with TRBJ2-7, with a possible D match to TRBD1 (6 bases). V lost 1 base and J 1 base, leaving 8 bases between the germline ends. This CDR3 contains 14 residues. CDR1 SGHAT and CDR2 FQNNGV come from the germline V gene. CDR3 nucleotides: TGTGCCAGCAGCTTAGGGGGGCCTTCCTACGAGCAGTACTTC. It yields the protein CASSLGGPSYEQYF.

The chain has TRBV27 and TRBJ2-2; TRBD2 matches 11 bases. Per germline, CDR1 MNHEY and CDR2 SMNVEV (reference sequence). The junction had 9 bases not matched to a gene; V was cut back by 3 bases and J by 9 bases. The CDR3 has 16 residues. The CDR3: CASSFSLAGGFRELFF. The CDR3 DNA sequence: TGTGCCAGCAGTTTTAGCCTAGCGGGAGGATTCCGGGAGCTGTTTTTT.

The chain couples TRBV6-5 to TRBJ1-2; 10 nucleotides agree with TRBD1. Germline lookup yields CDR1 MNHEY and CDR2 SVGAGI. V lost 5 bases and J lost 6; bases outside the gene matches: 6. The CDR3 has 14 amino acids. CDR3 in amino acids: CASSHGTGAHGYTF. CDR3 bases: TGTGCCAGCAGTCACGGGACAGGGGCCCATGGCTACACCTTC.

The chain links TRBV18 to TRBJ1-1; a weak D match, TRBD1 (6 bases). Germline-derived CDR1 and CDR2 are KGHSH and LQKENI. Trimming stripped 4 bases from V and 7 bases from J, with 10 bases between. The CDR3 has 12 residues. The CDR3 loop is CASSRGGGEAFF. The CDR3 DNA reads TGTGCCAGCTCACGCGGGGGCGGTGAAGCTTTCTTT. The complete variable domain, with remaining parts taken from reference TRBV18 and TRBJ1-1, reads NAGVMQNPRHLVRRRGQEARLRCSPMKGHSHVYWYRQLPEEGLKFMVYLQKENIIDESGMPKERFSAEFPKEGPSILRIQQVVRGDSAAYFCASSRGGGEAFFGQGTRLTVV.

This clone has just one count. The rearrangement uses TRBV28 and TRBJ2-1, with 9 bases lining up with TRBD2. V shed 2 bases and J 5 bases; nucleotides not matched to a gene: 7. Germline CDR1 and CDR2: MDHEN and SYDVKM. The CDR3 is made up of 16 amino acids. The CDR3 region is CASSLGRGRAHNEQFF. In nucleotides, the CDR3 is TGTGCCAGCAGTTTAGGTCGCGGGAGGGCCCACAATGAGCAGTTCTTC.

V is TRBV6-1 and J is TRBJ1-5; TRBD1 matches 10 bases. The CDR3 contains 16 residues. V shed 0 bases and J 3 bases; nucleotides not matched to a gene: 2. Germline V gene sequence: CDR1 MNHNS, CDR2 SASEGT. The DNA for the CDR3 is TGTGCCAGCAGTGAAGCCGGGACAGGGGTCAATCAGCCCCAGCATTTT. This codes for CASSEAGTGVNQPQHF.

J is TRBJ2-1 and V is TRBV3-1 (or the pseudogene TRBV3-2), with TRBD2 matching 9 bases. Per germline, CDR1 LGHDT and CDR2 YNNKEL (reference sequence). The J segment lost 6 bases and the V segment lost 4 bases, leaving 13 bases of the junction unmatched. The CDR3 length is 17 residues. This chain's CDR3 is CASSRALPSGMLNEQFF. The CDR3 nucleotides read TGTGCCAGCAGCCGAGCCCTGCCTAGCGGGATGCTCAATGAGCAGTTCTTC.

V usage is TRBV7-2 and J usage is TRBJ2-5, with D possibly TRBD2 on 6 matching bases. V was cut by 5 bases and J by 5 bases, with 15 bases left in between. This CDR3 spans 14 amino acids. Germline V lookup: CDR1 SGHTA, CDR2 FQGNSA. CDR3: CASSRRLVSETQYF. The CDR3 DNA follows: TGTGCCAGCAGCCGCCGACTAGTAAGTGAGACCCAGTACTTC. The variable domain in full, with the rest retrieved from reference TRBV7-2 and TRBJ2-5, is GAGVSQSPSNKVTEKGKDVELRCDPISGHTALYWYRQSLGQGLEFLIYFQGNSAPDKSGLPSDRFSAERTGGSVSTLTIQRTQQEDSAVYLCASSRRLVSETQYFGPGTRLLVL.

The chain links TRBV28 to TRBJ2-3; D may be TRBD2 (7 bases). CDR1 MDHEN and CDR2 SYDVKM come from the germline V gene. The ends were cut back, 7 bases at V and 1 base at J, with 21 bases in the middle. CDR3 length: 17 amino acids. This chain's CDR3 is CASNRPPGGLRTDTQYF. Here the CDR3 DNA reads TGTGCCAGCAATCGACCCCCCGGGGGGCTACGCACAGATACGCAGTATTTT.

V gene TRBV9 combines with J gene TRBJ1-4, with unresolved D. V lost 3 bases and J lost 4, with 4 bases in between. Looked up from germline, CDR1 is SGDLS and CDR2 is YYNGEE. There are 12 residues in the CDR3. Written as DNA, the CDR3 is TGTGCCAGCAGCGAAGATAATGAAAAACTGTTTTTT. Translated, it gives CASSEDNEKLFF.

The rearrangement uses TRBV18 and TRBJ1-2, with D perhaps matching TRBD1 (5 bases). CDR1 is KGHSH, CDR2 LQKENI, per germline. V was pared by 3 bases and J by 4 bases, with 9 bases between. The CDR3 extends over 13 amino acids. Written as DNA, the CDR3 is TGTGCCAGCTCACCTCAGGGTCCCTATGGCTACACCTTC. Residues: CASSPQGPYGYTF.

The V and J genes are TRBV19 and TRBJ1-2; the D gene is possibly TRBD1 (5 bases). CDR3 length equals 11 residues. Germline V gives CDR1 LNHDA, CDR2 SQIVND (reference sequence). V dropped 3 bases and J dropped 9 bases, with 8 bases sitting between them. The CDR3 is CASSIRESYTF. The DNA of the CDR3 is TGTGCCAGTAGTATCAGGGAGAGCTACACCTTC.

The chain carries TRBV6-1 and TRBJ2-1; TRBD1 aligns across 11 bases. The V and J ends lost 4 bases and 4 bases, in that order; junction bases with no gene match: 9. The CDR3 contains 17 residues. From germline, CDR1 is MNHNS and CDR2 SASEGT. The CDR3, as DNA: TGTGCCAGCAGTGTGGTCCGGGGACAGGGGGTTTACAATGAGCAGTTCTTC. This translates into CASSVVRGQGVYNEQFF.

The chain uses TRBV10-3 and TRBJ2-7, with D unclear. Per the germline V gene, CDR1 is ENHRY and CDR2 is SYGVKD. The CDR3 has 12 amino acids. Trimming removed 6 bases at V and 7 bases at J, with 13 bases between. CDR3 sequence (DNA): TGTGCCATCAGAGAGCCCTTTGGGGAGCAGTACTTC. This codes for CAIREPFGEQYF.

The chain is built from TRBV27 and TRBJ2-7; 10 positions agree with TRBD1. This CDR3 is 15 amino acids long. Trimming cost V 2 bases and J 1 base; bases outside gene matches: 2. Germline CDR1 MNHEY, CDR2 SMNVEV (reference sequence). The chain's CDR3 is CASSLVGQGSYEQYF. CDR3 in DNA: TGTGCCAGCAGTTTAGTGGGACAGGGGTCCTACGAGCAGTACTTC.

This chain connects TRBV11-2 to TRBJ1-2; perhaps TRBD1 as D (5 bases). V lost 1 base, J lost 5 bases, and 26 bases lay in between. This CDR3 has 19 amino acids. From germline, CDR1 is SGHAT and CDR2 FQNNGV. In DNA form, the CDR3 reads TGTGCCAGCAGCTTAGGCCCCCCAGCGACATACCTGGGGCCTTATGGCTACACCTTC. It specifies CASSLGPPATYLGPYGYTF. Complete variable domain (other parts from reference TRBV11-2 and TRBJ1-2): EAGVAQSPRYKIIEKRQSVAFWCNPISGHATLYWYQQILGQGPKLLIQFQNNGVVDDSQLPKDRFSAERLKGVDSTLKIQPAKLEDSAVYLCASSLGPPATYLGPYGYTFGSGTRLTVV.

The chain uses TRBV4-1 and TRBJ2-7; D is ambiguous. The V and J ends lost 1 base and 6 bases respectively, with 10 bases between them. CDR1 is MGHRA and CDR2 is YSYEKL in the germline V gene. The CDR3 covers 13 residues. The CDR3 sequence: CASSQGGVFEQYF. CDR3 nucleotide sequence: TGCGCCAGCAGCCAAGGAGGCGTTTTCGAGCAGTACTTC.

This chain links TRBV7-9 with TRBJ2-1; 8 positions agree with TRBD1. CDR1 is SEHNR and CDR2 is FQNEAQ in the germline V gene (reference sequence). The trim removed 5 bases at V and 7 bases at J, leaving 7 bases unmatched. The CDR3 runs 14 residues. The CDR3 DNA reads TGTGCCAGCAGCACCCGACAGGGGAAAAATGAGCAGTTCTTC. Encoded protein: CASSTRQGKNEQFF.

V gene TRBV7-8 combines with J gene TRBJ1-3; D remains ambiguous. Trimming left V 5 bases short and J 0 bases short, with 11 bases between. There are 15 residues in the CDR3. Germline assignment: CDR1 SGHVS and CDR2 FQNEAQ. The CDR3 bases are TGTGCCAGCAGCCCGTTCGCCGGCTCTGGAAACACCATATATTTT. Translating it yields CASSPFAGSGNTIYF. Using reference TRBV7-8 and TRBJ1-3 for the parts outside the CDR3, the full variable domain is GAGVSQSPRYKVAKRGQDVALRCDPISGHVSLFWYQQALGQGPEFLTYFQNEAQLDKSGLPSDRFFAERPEGSVSTLKIQRTQQEDSAVYLCASSPFAGSGNTIYFGEGSWLTVV.

The chain carries TRBV5-4 and TRBJ2-1, with D perhaps assigned TRBD1 or TRBD2 (5 bases each). This CDR3 has 13 residues. The germline V gene encodes CDR1 SGHNT and CDR2 YYREEE (reference sequence). Trimming stripped 4 bases from V and 8 bases from J, with 13 bases between. The CDR3 loop is CASSAGTEDEQFF. The CDR3 nucleotides are TGTGCCAGCAGCGCCGGGACCGAGGATGAGCAGTTCTTC.

The chain recombines TRBV5-1 with TRBJ2-2; 9 positions match TRBD1. Germline lookup yields CDR1 SGHRS and CDR2 YFSETQ. V was clipped by 4 bases and J by 7 bases; unmatched bases: 8. The CDR3 loop spans 15 amino acids. The CDR3 region is CASSPYTGQGGELFF. The DNA for the CDR3 is TGCGCCAGCAGCCCATACACGGGACAGGGCGGGGAGCTGTTTTTT.

The chain has TRBV15 and TRBJ2-5, with D perhaps matching TRBD2 (6 bases). The CDR3 has 13 amino acids. The germline CDR1 and CDR2 sequences are LNHNV and YYDKDF (reference sequence). The V end was cut by 2 bases, the J end by 14 bases, with 18 bases between. CDR3 in DNA: TGTGCCACCAGCAGAAGCGGGTTAATGGAGGTCTACTTC. Its protein is CATSRSGLMEVYF.

This chain joins TRBV18 and TRBJ2-1; D might be TRBD2 (6 bases). Germline lookup yields CDR1 KGHSH and CDR2 LQKENI. V lost 6 bases to trimming and J lost 5 bases, with 11 bases between them. The CDR3 totals 13 residues. CDR3 in amino acids: CASSGGTDNEQFF. CDR3 nucleotide sequence: TGTGCCAGCTCCGGGGGTACCGACAATGAGCAGTTCTTC.

The J gene is TRBJ1-3, the V gene TRBV19; possible D gene TRBD1, 5 bases. V lost 7 bases, J lost 0 bases, and 13 bases lay in between. The CDR3 consists of 15 residues. Germline V CDR1 and CDR2: LNHDA, SQIVND (reference sequence). The chain's CDR3 is CASNLRDHSGNTIYF. The CDR3 DNA sequence: TGTGCCAGTAACCTCCGGGACCACTCTGGAAACACCATATATTTT. The complete variable domain, with remaining parts taken from reference TRBV19 and TRBJ1-3, reads DGGITQSPKYLFRKEGQNVTLSCEQNLNHDAMYWYRQDPGQGLRLIYYSQIVNDFQKGDIAEGYSVSREKKESFPLTVTSAQKNPTAFYLCASNLRDHSGNTIYFGEGSWLTVV.

This clone occurred once. The rearrangement links TRBV7-3 to TRBJ2-1; 8 bases map to TRBD2. The CDR3 spans 19 residues. V was clipped by 2 bases and J by 5 bases; unmatched bases: 17. Germline V CDR1 and CDR2: SGHTA, FQGTGA. For the CDR3, the DNA is TGTGCCAGCAGCTTAGCTGGAGCGGGAGCCCTCTTAAAACACAATGAGCAGTTCTTC. Its translation is CASSLAGAGALLKHNEQFF.

The chain employs TRBV7-2 and TRBJ2-1, with 8 bases lining up with TRBD2. Per germline, CDR1 SGHTA and CDR2 FQGNSA. J was trimmed by 6 bases and V by 5 bases; bases with no gene match: 0. The length of the CDR3 is 12 residues. Here the CDR3 reads CASSTSGNEQFF. CDR3 nucleotides: TGTGCCAGCAGCACTAGCGGCAATGAGCAGTTCTTC.

V gene TRBV5-4 combines with J gene TRBJ2-7, with D possibly matching TRBD1 (5 bases). V was shortened by 5 bases and J by 3 bases, with 18 bases between the two germline ends. The CDR3 spans 15 residues. The V gene's germline CDR1 is SGHNT and CDR2 YYREEE (reference sequence). The CDR3 sequence: CASSRAPGSFYEQYF. CDR3 in DNA: TGTGCCAGCAGTCGGGCCCCAGGGTCTTTCTACGAGCAGTACTTC. Based on the CDR3 plus reference TRBV5-4 and TRBJ2-7, the full variable domain is ETGVTQSPTHLIKTRGQQVTLRCSSQSGHNTVSWYQQALGQGPQFIFQYYREEENGRGNFPPRFSGLQFPNYSSELNVNALELDDSALYLCASSRAPGSFYEQYFGPGTRLTVT.

The chain is built from TRBV11-2 and TRBJ2-3; possibly TRBD2 for D (5 bases). Per the germline V gene, CDR1 is SGHAT and CDR2 is FQNNGV. This CDR3 region has 13 residues. V lost 3 bases, J lost 4 bases, and 8 bases lay in between. CDR3 amino acids: CASSFWESDTQYF. Written as DNA, the CDR3 is TGTGCCAGCAGCTTTTGGGAGTCAGATACGCAGTATTTT.

The chain couples TRBV5-4 to TRBJ2-5; TRBD2 matches at 13 bases. V lost 4 bases, J lost 1 base, and 1 base stayed unmatched. Germline V gene sequence: CDR1 SGHNT, CDR2 YYREEE (reference sequence). The length of the CDR3 is 15 residues. For the CDR3, the DNA is TGTGCCAGCAGCCGACTAGCGGGGGGCCAAGAGACCCAGTACTTC. It is translated as CASSRLAGGQETQYF.